This TCR beta chain stems from a study of blood T cell repertoires in COVID-19. Whole-study context: Donors in the United States, Italy and Spain gave samples during acute or convalescent COVID-19. T cells, B-cell-depleted T cells, or PBMCs provided the cDNA or gDNA that served as material.

The CDR3 totals 12 residues. The germline V and J ends were trimmed by 6 bases and 4 bases, with 8 bases remaining between them. The germline CDR1 and CDR2 sequences are KGHDR and SFDVKD. This clone is medium-sized by share. Per the original methods: Scientists estimated how many nucleated cells there were by amplifying reference gene primers. The table came from immunoSEQ multiplex PCR; TCRdb's copy has only in-frame clones and leaves some out. V and J calls and clone size are copied from that table; D and trimming were computed from the DNA. The sample includes 15,000 to 16,000 clones, roughly 85% of them seen just once.

The sequence derives from a man in his sixties or seventies in a cohort sampled during active COVID-19. The sequenced material came from peripheral blood. This rearrangement joins TRBV24-1 to TRBJ1-2; D unclear. CDR3 nucleotide sequence: TGTGCCACCAGTAGTGCCAGCTATGGCTACACCTTC. As protein: CATSSASYGYTF.